This TCR beta chain is from a study of identical twins. Study-level results: There was an excess of low generation probability in the out-of-frame alpha sequences that twins shared.

cDNA molecules carried unique molecular identifiers, and template switching added a universal primer site. One entry per CDR3 protein results from TCRdb running MiXCR on the 5' RACE reads. This table has 650,000 to 800,000 distinct CDR3 sequences, around 8.3% appearing once. This clonotype was counted at least ten times. No antigen is known for it. The J segment lost 5 bases and the V segment lost 4 bases, leaving 8 bases of the junction unmatched. This CDR3 has 17 amino acids. Per germline, CDR1 SGHDT and CDR2 YYEEEE. The sample was also reused in another study, on yellow fever vaccine responses in identical twins. That publication notes: Twins reportedly showed a vaccine T cell response that seemed partly convergent and partly personalized.

The J gene is TRBJ2-2, the V gene TRBV5-6, with 13 nucleotides matching TRBD2. The receptor comes from a woman aged 18 to 35 in good health. Sequencing was performed on PBMCs. The CDR3 region is CASSPGLAGVWTGELFF. CDR3 DNA sequence: TGTGCCAGCAGCCCTGGACTAGCGGGAGTGTGGACCGGGGAGCTGTTTTTT.